Listed here are 21 T cell receptor beta chains from one sample, sequenced in a study of Graves' ophthalmopathy and Graves' hyperthyroidism. The authors amplified TCR beta CDR3 regions, and they did so from RNA transcripts for repertoire sequencing. HTBI primers served in a first-round RT-PCR, which a second-round multiplex PCR followed. From the multiplex PCR reads, TCRdb called clonotypes with MiXCR, one entry per CDR3 protein. Of under 200,000 distinct CDR3 sequences listed, 30% to 45% are singletons. Input material: peripheral blood. The receptors shown here come from a woman between 40 and 50 years old with Graves' ophthalmopathy.

At least ten counts were recorded for this clonotype. The chain employs TRBV6-5 and TRBJ2-7; 7 positions match TRBD2. This CDR3 spans 14 amino acids. Germline CDR1 reads MNHEY; CDR2 reads SVGAGI. V shed 9 bases and J 3 bases; nucleotides not matched to a gene: 11. CDR3 sequence: CASLGTIGFYEQYF. CDR3 bases: TGTGCCAGTCTTGGGACTATAGGATTCTACGAGCAGTACTTC.

This clonotype was recorded many times. V is TRBV28 and J is TRBJ2-2, with 8 bases fitting TRBD1. CDR3 length equals 15 residues. With 8 bases clipped from V and 5 bases from J, the junction kept 10 bases outside the gene matches. The germline V gene has CDR1 MDHEN and CDR2 SYDVKM. The CDR3 protein is CASLQGAGATGELFF. Here the CDR3 DNA reads TGTGCCAGCCTTCAGGGGGCAGGGGCGACCGGGGAGCTGTTTTTT. Supplemented by reference TRBV28 and TRBJ2-2, the full variable domain reads DVKVTQSSRYLVKRTGEKVFLECVQDMDHENMFWYRQDPGLGLRLIYFSYDVKMKEKGDIPEGYSVSREKKERFSLILESASTNQTSMYLCASLQGAGATGELFFGEGSRLTVL.

There are many counts of this clonotype. At one boundary the junction diverges from the germline segment, which might be a read error. The genes are TRBV6-2 or TRBV6-3 and TRBJ1-1; D is uncertain. The CDR3 spans 13 residues. In germline, CDR1 is MNHEY, CDR2 SVGEGT. The CDR3 DNA reads TGTGCCAGCAGTTACGGGGTCAACGGACGTGTACGGTTT. Amino acids: CASSYGVNGRVRF.

This clonotype was observed once. The V gene is TRBV6-2 or TRBV6-3, the J gene TRBJ2-5; 9 bases fit TRBD1. Germline V gives CDR1 MNHEY, CDR2 SVGEGT. This CDR3 comprises 16 residues. Losses at the gene ends were 2 bases for V and 1 base for J; bases not matched to a gene: 5. The DNA of the CDR3 is TGTGCCAGCAGTTACGAGGGGGGACAGGGCCAAGAGACCCAGTACTTC. Translated: CASSYEGGQGQETQYF.

V and J are TRBV27 and TRBJ2-7; possibly TRBD2 for D (5 bases). The germline V gene encodes CDR1 MNHEY and CDR2 SMNVEV (reference sequence). V shed 5 bases and J shed 2 bases, with 16 bases lying between them. This CDR3 contains 15 residues. In DNA, the CDR3 is TGTGCCAGCAGTCCGGCCCGGGGTTTCCCCTACGAGCAGTACTTC. Protein product: CASSPARGFPYEQYF.

At least ten counts were recorded for this clonotype. This rearrangement joins TRBV10-2 to TRBJ1-6; D remains unclear. This CDR3 region has 15 residues. V gave up 0 bases and J gave up 12 bases, with 15 bases separating them. Germline-derived CDR1 and CDR2 are WSHSY and SAAADI. The CDR3 region is CASSESEAGRRPLHF. CDR3 coding DNA: TGCGCCAGCAGTGAGTCGGAGGCAGGCCGGAGACCCCTCCACTTT.

Remarks on this clonotype: Its ends do not fully match the called genes, so a read error is possible. V usage is TRBV7-2 and J usage is TRBJ1-2, with D perhaps matching TRBD1 (6 bases). CDR1 and CDR2 (germline): SGHTA, FQGNSA. This CDR3 comprises 14 residues. The CDR3 coding sequence is TGTGCCAACAGCTTAGATTTCAGGGGCGGTGGCTACACCTTC. Its protein is CANSLDFRGGGYTF.

The chain employs TRBV6-2 or TRBV6-3 and TRBJ1-1; no clear D gene. The CDR3 spans 14 residues. CDR1 and CDR2 (germline): MNHEY, SVGEGT. Trimming took off 5 bases at V and 1 base at J, with 11 bases between the two ends. CDR3 residues: CASSPSGPNTEAFF. The CDR3 DNA sequence: TGTGCCAGCAGTCCCTCAGGCCCGAACACTGAAGCTTTCTTT.

This clonotype was recorded at least ten times. The chain carries TRBV7-6 and TRBJ2-7; possible D gene TRBD1, 6 bases. Germline-derived CDR1 and CDR2 are SGHVS and FNYEAQ. Trimming took off 5 bases at V and 5 bases at J, with 16 bases between the two ends. This CDR3 region has 14 residues. The chain's CDR3 is CASSPQGLYNEQYF. CDR3 DNA sequence: TGTGCCAGCAGCCCGCAGGGGTTGTATAACGAGCAGTACTTC.

This clonotype was counted ten times or more. This chain links TRBV2 with TRBJ1-3, with D perhaps matching TRBD1 (6 bases). V gave up 1 base and J gave up 4 bases, with 8 bases separating them. The length of the CDR3 is 14 residues. The V gene's germline CDR1 is SNHLY and CDR2 FYNNEI. For the CDR3, the DNA is TGTGCCAGCAGTGAAGACAGGGTGGGAAACACCATATATTTT. Its translation is CASSEDRVGNTIYF.

This chain uses TRBV12-3 or TRBV12-4 with TRBJ2-7, with D maybe TRBD2 (5 bases). CDR3 length equals 14 residues. V was pared by 3 bases and J by 2 bases, with 11 bases between. CDR3 nucleotide sequence: TGTGCCAGCAGTTTCCTTCCGGGGACCTACGAGCAGTACTTC. Translated: CASSFLPGTYEQYF.

This clonotype has just a few counts. This chain uses TRBV30 with TRBJ1-2, with 7 nucleotides matching TRBD1. V shed 3 bases, J shed 4 bases, and the junction held 2 bases outside the gene matches. The CDR3 covers 12 residues. In germline, CDR1 is GTSNPN, CDR2 SVGIG (reference sequence). CDR3 sequence (DNA): TGTGCCTGGAGGACAGGGTTCTATGGCTACACCTTC. Its translation is CAWRTGFYGYTF.

This chain joins TRBV6-1 and TRBJ2-5, with 9 nucleotides matching TRBD2. The V gene's germline CDR1 is MNHNS and CDR2 SASEGT. The CDR3 has 14 amino acids. With V trimmed by 5 bases and J by 2 bases, 3 bases remained unmatched. CDR3: CASSPGLAQETQYF. The CDR3 coding sequence is TGTGCCAGCAGTCCTGGACTAGCGCAAGAGACCCAGTACTTC.

V gene TRBV12-3 or TRBV12-4 combines with J gene TRBJ1-1; TRBD1 is a possible D gene (6 bases). The length of the CDR3 is 14 residues. The V gene lost 2 bases and the J gene lost 3 bases, with 10 bases spanning the gap. Written as DNA, the CDR3 is TGTGCCAGCAGTTTAACAGGGCCTCACACTGAAGCTTTCTTT. Its translation is CASSLTGPHTEAFF.

This clonotype showed up many times. V and J are TRBV5-1 and TRBJ1-1; 9 bases map to TRBD1. The CDR3 has 14 amino acids. CDR1 is SGHRS and CDR2 is YFSETQ in the germline V gene. V was clipped by 3 bases and J by 4 bases; unmatched bases: 4. The DNA of the CDR3 is TGCGCCAGCAGCTCCGGACAGGGGAGCACTGAAGCTTTCTTT. Translating it yields CASSSGQGSTEAFF.

The chain links TRBV6-2 or TRBV6-3 to TRBJ2-7; 12 bases fit TRBD2. The J segment lost 2 bases and the V segment lost 2 bases, leaving 10 bases of the junction unmatched. This CDR3 is 18 amino acids long. Germline loops: CDR1 MNHEY, CDR2 SVGEGT. The CDR3, as DNA: TGTGCCAGCAGTTACCCCCCTAGCGGGAGGGCCATCACCTACGAGCAGTACTTC. Translated: CASSYPPSGRAITYEQYF.

Ten or more counts support this clonotype. The rearrangement links TRBV7-9 to TRBJ1-2; D unresolved. Germline CDR1 and CDR2: SEHNR and FQNEAQ (reference sequence). Trimming removed 3 bases at V and 4 bases at J, with 9 bases between. CDR3 length: 13 residues. As DNA, the CDR3 is TGTGCCAGCAGCTTCGGCACCCGCTATGGCTACACCTTC. Its translation: CASSFGTRYGYTF.

This clonotype was detected ten times or more. The chain employs TRBV4-1 and TRBJ2-7; 8 bases fit TRBD2. V lost 4 bases, J lost 4 bases, and 9 bases stayed unmatched. Germline loops: CDR1 MGHRA, CDR2 YSYEKL. The CDR3 is made up of 15 amino acids. The CDR3, as DNA: TGCGCCAGCAGCCCTGTAGCGGGGACGGGGTACGAGCAGTACTTC. Its protein is CASSPVAGTGYEQYF.

J is TRBJ2-7 and V is TRBV11-1; TRBD2 might be the D (6 bases). The CDR3 is 13 amino acids. Germline CDR1 SGHAT, CDR2 FQDESV (reference sequence). Trimming left V 5 bases short and J 5 bases short, with 13 bases between. The CDR3 DNA is TGTGCCAGCAGCGGACGGGGGAACGACGAGCAGTACTTC. Protein: CASSGRGNDEQYF.

This clonotype was observed many times. The chain joins TRBV28 to TRBJ1-5, with 8 nucleotides matching TRBD1. Per germline, CDR1 MDHEN and CDR2 SYDVKM. CDR3 length: 16 residues. Trimming removed 2 bases from V and 5 bases from J; junction bases left unmatched: 8. The CDR3 loop is CASSLGRQGRYQPQHF. CDR3 coding DNA: TGTGCCAGCAGTTTAGGGCGACAGGGGCGGTATCAGCCCCAGCATTTT.

The J gene is TRBJ1-2, the V gene TRBV6-5; D is ambiguous. V was trimmed by 2 bases and J by 2 bases, leaving 6 bases between them. Looked up from germline, CDR1 is MNHEY and CDR2 is SVGAGI. This CDR3 spans 13 amino acids. The CDR3 coding sequence is TGTGCCAGCAGTTACGATAGGAACTATGGCTACACCTTC. It encodes CASSYDRNYGYTF.